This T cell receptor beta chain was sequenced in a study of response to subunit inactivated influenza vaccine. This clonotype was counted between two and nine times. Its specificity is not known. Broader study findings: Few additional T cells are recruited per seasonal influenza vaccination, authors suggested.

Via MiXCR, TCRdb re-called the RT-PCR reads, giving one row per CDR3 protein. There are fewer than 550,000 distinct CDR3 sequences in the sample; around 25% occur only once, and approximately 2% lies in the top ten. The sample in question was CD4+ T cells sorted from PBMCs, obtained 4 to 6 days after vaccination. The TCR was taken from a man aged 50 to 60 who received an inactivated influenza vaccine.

CDR3 DNA: TGTGCCAGCAGAAAGACAAGCCAGGGAGAGACCCAGTACTTC. This encodes CASRKTSQGETQYF. The chain links TRBV7-2 to TRBJ2-5, with a possible D match to TRBD1 (5 bases). Per germline, CDR1 SGHTA and CDR2 FQGNSA. There are 14 residues in the CDR3. V was trimmed by 6 bases and J by 4 bases, leaving 15 bases between them.